The T cell receptor beta chain described here comes from a study of T-cell memory formation after mild COVID-19. J was trimmed by 3 bases and V by 5 bases; bases with no gene match: 3. The germline V gene has CDR1 LNHNV and CDR2 YYDKDF (reference sequence). The CDR3 has 16 residues. The table lists this clonotype with a few counts. The antigen remains unidentified. Points from the study as a whole: The pre-infection memory compartment contained some responding clones, suggesting cross-reactive memory joined. Day 15 to 85 contracting clones showed balanced CD4/CD8; later expanders leaned CD4+.

After 5'RACE with constant-segment primers, TCR alpha and TCR beta cDNA libraries carrying sample barcodes and UMIs were obtained. TCRdb fed the 5' RACE reads into MiXCR, producing one record per CDR3 protein. The top ten hold 13% of the sample, which has about 400,000 distinct CDR3 sequences, more than 20% seen once. The chain has TRBV15 and TRBJ2-1; TRBD2 aligns across 14 bases. The sequenced material came from PBMCs or a T cell subset sorted from them (not recorded which). The clonotype originates from an adult woman who had mild COVID-19 (a few samples of this study predate the infection). Cell type and time point are not known. CDR3 sequence (DNA): TGTGCCACCAGCGGGACTAGCGGGGGACACTACAATGAGCAGTTCTTC. Translating gives CATSGTSGGHYNEQFF.